The next 31 T cell receptor beta chains were all read from a single sample in a study of CD8+CD57+ T cells in acquired aplastic anemia (dated by TCRdb to between 2018 and 2020). Sequenced using an Illumina HiSeq 2000. TCR beta VDJ combination and CDR3 sequence profiling used genomic DNA as the template. The raw public reads went through TCRdb reprocessing: fastp at Q25, MiXCR clone calling, in-frame beta chains kept. Every entry covers one CDR3 protein and lists the most common genes and DNA from its rows. The sample yields hundreds of thousands of distinct CDR3 sequences; 45% to 70% were counted once. Of the sample, approximately 8.2% is held by the ten largest clones. The source material was sorted CD4+, CD8+, or CD8+CD57+ T cells (not recorded which) from PBMCs. All receptors come from a human donor with severe aplastic anemia or a healthy control (not recorded which).

This clonotype was found a few times. The CDR3 region is CSAPRGGTDDTQYF. CDR3 bases: TGCAGTGCCCCGAGAGGGGGTACGGACGATACGCAGTATTTT. The gene calls are TRBV20-1 and TRBJ2-3; TRBD1 is a possible D gene (6 bases). This CDR3 comprises 14 residues. Germline-derived CDR1 and CDR2 are DFQATT and SNEGSKA (reference sequence). V dropped 6 bases and J dropped 6 bases, with 19 bases sitting between them.

This clonotype showed up many times. The genes are TRBV6-1 and TRBJ1-6, with 9 bases identical to TRBD1. After removal of 4 bases from V and 10 bases from J, the junction contained 8 bases not matched to a gene. The germline CDR1 and CDR2 sequences are MNHNS and SASEGT. The CDR3 is 15 residues long. The chain's CDR3 is CASSGWDRASSPLHF. CDR3 bases: TGTGCCAGCAGTGGATGGGACAGGGCGTCCTCACCCCTCCACTTT.

The rearrangement uses TRBV7-2 and TRBJ2-7; D gene ambiguous. V lost 3 bases, J lost 3 bases, and 18 bases lay in between. CDR3 length: 16 amino acids. Germline CDR1 reads SGHTA; CDR2 reads FQGNSA. Written as DNA, the CDR3 is TGTGCCAGCAGCTTGCAAATCGGGCAGACTTACTACGAGCAGTACTTC. This encodes CASSLQIGQTYYEQYF. The full variable domain, with the rest looked up from reference TRBV7-2 and TRBJ2-7, is GAGVSQSPSNKVTEKGKDVELRCDPISGHTALYWYRQSLGQGLEFLIYFQGNSAPDKSGLPSDRFSAERTGGSVSTLTIQRTQQEDSAVYLCASSLQIGQTYYEQYFGPGTRLTVT.

The rearrangement joins TRBV10-3 to TRBJ2-3, with TRBD1 matching 12 bases. V trimming: 5 bases; J trimming: 4 bases; junction bases outside the gene matches: 10. CDR3 length: 17 residues. Germline V gene lookup returns CDR1 ENHRY and CDR2 SYGVKD. CDR3 region: CAISKRSGTGGPDTQYF. The DNA for the CDR3 is TGTGCCATCAGTAAGAGGTCCGGGACAGGGGGCCCAGATACGCAGTATTTT.

V gene TRBV6-2 or TRBV6-3 combines with J gene TRBJ2-7; 12 bases agree with TRBD1. V dropped 6 bases and J dropped 5; count of bases not matched to a gene: 5. Germline CDR1 is MNHEY and CDR2 is SVGEGT. This CDR3 has 14 amino acids. DNA for the CDR3: TGTGCCAGCAGCCCCGGGACAGGGGGCGACGAGCAGTACTTC. It codes for CASSPGTGGDEQYF.

This chain connects TRBV7-2 to TRBJ1-6, with a weak D call TRBD1 (5 bases). This CDR3 spans 18 amino acids. Trimming stripped 2 bases from V and 4 bases from J, with 18 bases between. Germline V gives CDR1 SGHTA, CDR2 FQGNSA. CDR3 bases: TGTGCCAGCAGCTTAAGGAGTACGGGGGTTGGTTATAATTCACCCCTCCACTTT. This encodes CASSLRSTGVGYNSPLHF. The full variable domain, completed using reference TRBV7-2 and TRBJ1-6, is GAGVSQSPSNKVTEKGKDVELRCDPISGHTALYWYRQSLGQGLEFLIYFQGNSAPDKSGLPSDRFSAERTGGSVSTLTIQRTQQEDSAVYLCASSLRSTGVGYNSPLHFGNGTRLTVT.

This clonotype was seen ten or more times. The V and J genes are TRBV6-6 and TRBJ2-5; TRBD2 might be the D (7 bases). Germline CDR1 and CDR2: MNHNY and SVGAGI (reference sequence). The CDR3 is 12 residues long. The V and J ends lost 11 bases and 4 bases respectively, with 14 bases between them. CDR3: CALGGPVETQYF. The CDR3 bases are TGTGCCCTCGGGGGGCCGGTAGAGACCCAGTACTTC.

This chain joins TRBV24-1 and TRBJ1-2, with unresolved D. V lost 0 bases, J lost 4 bases, and 5 bases lay in between. In germline, CDR1 is KGHDR, CDR2 SFDVKD. CDR3 length equals 13 residues. CDR3 DNA sequence: TGTGCCACCAGTGATTTGGGTGGCTATGGCTACACCTTC. Translating it yields CATSDLGGYGYTF.

This clonotype has more than one count but fewer than ten. The rearrangement joins TRBV10-1 to TRBJ2-7; TRBD2 aligns across 9 bases. V was clipped by 1 base and J by 3 bases; unmatched bases: 4. CDR3 length: 15 amino acids. Per the germline V gene, CDR1 is WNHNN and CDR2 is SYGVQD (reference sequence). CDR3 sequence reads: CASSELATSGYEQYF. CDR3 nucleotide sequence: TGCGCCAGCAGTGAGTTGGCGACTAGCGGCTACGAGCAGTACTTC.

The rearrangement links TRBV9 to TRBJ2-7; possibly TRBD2 for D (5 bases). This CDR3 spans 12 amino acids. Germline V gene sequence: CDR1 SGDLS, CDR2 YYNGEE. V was pared by 3 bases and J by 5 bases, with 9 bases between. The CDR3 spells CASSANSDEQYF. The CDR3 DNA is TGTGCCAGCAGCGCTAATAGCGACGAGCAGTACTTC.

The table lists this clonotype with many counts. This chain connects TRBV10-1 to TRBJ1-5; no definite D call. The CDR3 runs 15 residues. Trimming removed 2 bases at V and 4 bases at J, with 12 bases between. Looked up from germline, CDR1 is WNHNN and CDR2 is SYGVQD (reference sequence). CDR3 bases: TGCGCCAGCAGTGAGCCTTTCATTGCAAATCAGCCCCAGCATTTT. It is translated as CASSEPFIANQPQHF.

The chain carries TRBV5-6 and TRBJ2-5, with 14 bases fitting TRBD2. The CDR3 sequence is 16 residues long. V trimming: 4 bases; J trimming: 9 bases; junction bases outside the gene matches: 11. CDR1 is SGHDT, CDR2 YYEEEE, per germline. This CDR3 reads CASSEGLAGERRAQYF. CDR3 coding DNA: TGTGCCAGCAGCGAGGGACTAGCGGGAGAAAGAAGGGCCCAGTACTTC.

This clonotype was seen a few times. The rearrangement uses TRBV7-4 and TRBJ2-1; 14 bases align to TRBD2. In germline, CDR1 is SGHVT, CDR2 SQSDAQ. The CDR3 extends over 20 amino acids. With V trimmed by 0 bases and J by 10 bases, 17 bases remained unmatched. CDR3 DNA sequence: TGTGCCAGCAGCTTAGCGTGGACTAGCGGGAGGACCCCTTCTAAAAACGAGCAGTTCTTC. It encodes CASSLAWTSGRTPSKNEQFF.

The chain recombines TRBV24-1 with TRBJ2-1; 14 positions agree with TRBD2. V dropped 2 bases and J dropped 3; count of bases not matched to a gene: 8. Germline lookup yields CDR1 KGHDR and CDR2 SFDVKD. The CDR3 runs 19 residues. CDR3 sequence reads: CATSDSSGTSGRDYNEQFF. In DNA form, the CDR3 reads TGTGCCACCAGTGATTCCTCCGGGACTAGCGGGAGAGACTACAATGAGCAGTTCTTC.

This clonotype was counted between two and nine times. Its ends do not fully match the called genes, so a read error is possible. The chain links TRBV15 to TRBJ1-1, with 7 bases fitting TRBD1. The length of the CDR3 is 11 residues. Germline CDR1 is LNHNV and CDR2 is YYDKDF (reference sequence). CDR3 bases: TGTGCCACCAGCTCCGGACCGGGACAGCGATTT. Amino acids: CATSSGPGQRF. The whole variable domain, filled in from reference TRBV15 and TRBJ1-1, reads DAMVIQNPRYQVTQFGKPVTLSCSQTLNHNVMYWYQQKSSQAPKLLFHYYDKDFNNEADTPDNFQSRRPNTSFCFLDIRSPGLGDTAMYLCATSSGPGQRFGQGTRLTVV.

The CDR3 loop reads CASSIGPPPYSNQPQHF. Here the CDR3 DNA reads TGTGCCAGCAGTATTGGACCGCCCCCCTATAGCAATCAGCCCCAGCATTTT. The rearrangement uses TRBV2 and TRBJ1-5; D is uncertain. The CDR3 runs to 17 residues. V was pared by 5 bases and J by 0 bases, with 17 bases between. Germline V gives CDR1 SNHLY, CDR2 FYNNEI. Variable domain in full (rest from reference TRBV2 and TRBJ1-5): EPEVTQTPSHQVTQMGQEVILRCVPISNHLYFYWYRQILGQKVEFLVSFYNNEISEKSEIFDDQFSVERPDGSNFTLKIRSTKLEDSAMYFCASSIGPPPYSNQPQHFGDGTRLSIL.

This clonotype showed up just a few times. The V gene is TRBV7-9, the J gene TRBJ2-2, with D perhaps matching TRBD2 (5 bases). CDR3 length equals 13 residues. The V and J ends lost 10 bases and 3 bases respectively, with 12 bases between them. Germline V gives CDR1 SEHNR, CDR2 FQNEAQ (reference sequence). In nucleotides, the CDR3 is TGTGCCACCATCACTAGGGACACCGGGGAGCTGTTTTTT. Protein product: CATITRDTGELFF.

This clonotype has ten or more counts. The chain has TRBV5-1 and TRBJ2-6; D is tentatively TRBD1 or TRBD2 (5 bases each). The CDR3 length is 18 residues. Germline CDR1 SGHRS, CDR2 YFSETQ. Trimming took 2 bases from V and 0 from J, leaving 15 bases between them. This CDR3 reads CASSLTGTGSSGANVLTF. CDR3 coding DNA: TGCGCCAGCAGCTTAACCGGGACGGGATCCTCTGGGGCCAACGTCCTGACTTTC.

V usage is TRBV2 and J usage is TRBJ2-7; TRBD2 agrees at 13 bases. The CDR3 sequence is 14 residues long. Germline V gene sequence: CDR1 SNHLY, CDR2 FYNNEI. V lost 6 bases to trimming and J lost 6 bases; unmatched junction nucleotides: 5. The chain's CDR3 is CASSSGLAGPEQYF. As DNA, the CDR3 is TGTGCCAGCAGCTCGGGACTAGCGGGGCCCGAGCAGTACTTC.

In regard to this clonotype: This may come from a read error, since a much larger clone is one base off. The chain has TRBV6-5 and TRBJ2-1; D not resolved. In germline, CDR1 is MNHEY, CDR2 SVGAGI. This CDR3 is built from 13 residues. V lost 5 bases to trimming and J lost 8 bases, with 13 bases between them. The CDR3 sequence is CASSKEAGYEQFF. The CDR3 bases are TGTGCCAGCAGTAAAGAGGCTGGGTATGAGCAGTTCTTC.

The V gene is TRBV12-3 or TRBV12-4, the J gene TRBJ1-2; 7 bases align to TRBD1. This CDR3 is built from 15 residues. Trimming removed 4 bases from V and 2 bases from J; junction bases left unmatched: 7. CDR3 nucleotides: TGTGCCAGCAGTTCCTCCTCGACAGGGAACTATGGCTACACCTTC. This translates into CASSSSSTGNYGYTF.

The table lists this clonotype with many counts. The V call is TRBV20-1, the J call TRBJ2-1; TRBD1 agrees at 9 bases. CDR3 size: 12 residues. Germline V gives CDR1 DFQATT, CDR2 SNEGSKA (reference sequence). The ends lost 4 bases at V and 13 bases at J; junction bases unmatched: 8. CDR3 DNA: TGCAGTGCTACCATCACAGGGGGCGGTCAGTTCTTC. Translating it yields CSATITGGGQFF.

This chain uses TRBV29-1 with TRBJ2-7, with 10 bases aligning to TRBD2. V shed 1 base, J shed 2 bases, and the junction held 8 bases outside the gene matches. This CDR3 has 16 residues. Germline values: CDR1 SQVTM, CDR2 ANQGSEA. CDR3 in DNA: TGCAGCGTTGAAGGGGCTAGCGGGAGTGTCACCTACGAGCAGTACTTC. It yields the protein CSVEGASGSVTYEQYF.

J is TRBJ1-3 and V is TRBV3-1; D is ambiguous. The germline V and J ends were trimmed by 8 bases and 0 bases, with 11 bases remaining between them. Germline lookup yields CDR1 LGHDT and CDR2 YNNKEL (reference sequence). The CDR3 is 14 residues long. CDR3 sequence (DNA): TGTGCCAGCTCGGCCAGCGTCTCTGGAAACACCATATATTTT. Protein sequence: CASSASVSGNTIYF. Based on the CDR3 plus reference TRBV3-1 and TRBJ1-3, the full variable domain is DTAVSQTPKYLVTQMGNDKSIKCEQNLGHDTMYWYKQDSKKFLKIMFSYNNKELIINETVPNRFSPKSPDKAHLNLHINSLELGDSAVYFCASSASVSGNTIYFGEGSWLTVV.

This sequence joins TRBV29-1 and TRBJ1-2; 10 nucleotides align to TRBD1. This CDR3 spans 16 amino acids. Germline lookup yields CDR1 SQVTM and CDR2 ANQGSEA. V shed 3 bases and J 3 bases; nucleotides not matched to a gene: 10. The CDR3 bases are TGCAGCGTTGAGGGTGCAGGGACAGGGGCAGACTATGGCTACACCTTC. This translates into CSVEGAGTGADYGYTF.

V gene TRBV5-1 combines with J gene TRBJ2-3; possible D gene TRBD1, 5 bases. The CDR3 covers 15 residues. Looked up from germline, CDR1 is SGHRS and CDR2 is YFSETQ. Trimming removed 3 bases at V and 0 bases at J, with 11 bases between. The CDR3 bases are TGCGCCAGCAGCTCACGGCCAGGGAGCACAGATACGCAGTATTTT. This gives the protein CASSSRPGSTDTQYF.

This clonotype was found many times. This rearrangement joins TRBV28 to TRBJ1-6; a possible D gene is TRBD1 (6 bases). Germline CDR1 MDHEN, CDR2 SYDVKM. The CDR3 contains 16 residues. V dropped 2 bases and J dropped 7 bases, with 15 bases sitting between them. The CDR3 nucleotides are TGTGCCAGCAGTTTAATACAGGGTGGAAAGAATTCACCCCTCCACTTT. As protein: CASSLIQGGKNSPLHF. Filled out from reference TRBV28 and TRBJ1-6, the complete variable domain reads DVKVTQSSRYLVKRTGEKVFLECVQDMDHENMFWYRQDPGLGLRLIYFSYDVKMKEKGDIPEGYSVSREKKERFSLILESASTNQTSMYLCASSLIQGGKNSPLHFGNGTRLTVT.

V gene TRBV7-9 combines with J gene TRBJ2-2; 10 bases are a match to TRBD2. Losses at the gene ends were 1 base for V and 7 bases for J; bases not matched to a gene: 6. The germline V gene encodes CDR1 SEHNR and CDR2 FQNEAQ (reference sequence). This CDR3 region has 16 residues. The CDR3 here is CASSLDSGREDGELFF. CDR3 DNA: TGTGCCAGCAGCTTAGACAGCGGGAGGGAGGACGGGGAGCTGTTTTTT.

The chain recombines TRBV9 with TRBJ2-5; 9 nucleotides align to TRBD1. CDR1 and CDR2 from the germline V gene are SGDLS and YYNGEE. This CDR3 region has 16 residues. Trimming took 4 bases from V and 4 from J; bases not matched to a gene: 11. The CDR3 DNA reads as TGTGCCAGCAGCCAGAAAGGACAGGGGACGGGAGAGACCCAGTACTTC. Translation gives CASSQKGQGTGETQYF.

This clonotype was observed a handful of times. The genes are TRBV6-2 or TRBV6-3 and TRBJ1-3, with D maybe TRBD1 (5 bases). Trimming stripped 6 bases from V and 0 bases from J, with 15 bases between. This CDR3 has 16 amino acids. CDR1 is MNHEY and CDR2 is SVGEGT in the germline V gene. The CDR3, as DNA: TGTGCCAGCAGGGACTCAACAGGATTCTCTGGAAACACCATATATTTT. Residues: CASRDSTGFSGNTIYF.

There are many counts of this clonotype. V and J are TRBV4-2 and TRBJ1-2; 9 nucleotides agree with TRBD1. CDR1 and CDR2 from the germline V gene are LGHNA and YNFKEQ. This CDR3 is built from 14 residues. J was trimmed by 4 bases and V by 1 base; bases with no gene match: 1. CDR3 in amino acids: CASSQADRGYGYTF. The CDR3 DNA follows: TGTGCCAGCAGCCAAGCGGACAGGGGCTATGGCTACACCTTC.